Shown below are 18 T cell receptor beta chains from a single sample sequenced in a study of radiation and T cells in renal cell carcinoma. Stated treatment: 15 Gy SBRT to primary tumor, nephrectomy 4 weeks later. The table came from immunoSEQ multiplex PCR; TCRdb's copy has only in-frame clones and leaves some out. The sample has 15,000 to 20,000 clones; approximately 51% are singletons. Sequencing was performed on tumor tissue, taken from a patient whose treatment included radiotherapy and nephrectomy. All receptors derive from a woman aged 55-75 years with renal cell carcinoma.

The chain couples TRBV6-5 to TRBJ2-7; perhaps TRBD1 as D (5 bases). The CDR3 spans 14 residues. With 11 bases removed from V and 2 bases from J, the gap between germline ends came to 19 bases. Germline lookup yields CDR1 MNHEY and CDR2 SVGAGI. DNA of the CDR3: TGTGCCGAACACAGGCCACCTTCGCCCTACGAGCAGTACTTC. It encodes CAEHRPPSPYEQYF.

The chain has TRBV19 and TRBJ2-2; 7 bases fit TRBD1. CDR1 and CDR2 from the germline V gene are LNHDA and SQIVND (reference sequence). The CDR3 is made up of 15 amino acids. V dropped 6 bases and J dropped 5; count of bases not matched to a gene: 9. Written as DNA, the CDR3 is TGTGCCAGTAGACAAAAGTCCAGGGGGACCGGGGAGCTGTTTTTT. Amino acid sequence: CASRQKSRGTGELFF.

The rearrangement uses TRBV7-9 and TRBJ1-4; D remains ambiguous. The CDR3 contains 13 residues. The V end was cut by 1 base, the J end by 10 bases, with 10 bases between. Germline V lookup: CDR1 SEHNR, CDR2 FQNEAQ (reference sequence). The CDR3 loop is CASSLGQFGKLFF. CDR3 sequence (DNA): TGTGCCAGCAGCTTAGGTCAATTTGGAAAACTGTTTTTT.

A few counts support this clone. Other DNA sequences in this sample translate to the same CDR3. The CDR3 protein is CASTIRDRGREQYF. The CDR3 bases are TGTGCCAGCACTATCCGGGACAGGGGCCGTGAGCAGTACTTC. This chain connects TRBV6-1 to TRBJ2-7, with 10 bases lining up with TRBD1. The CDR3 is 14 amino acids. Germline V CDR1 and CDR2: MNHNS, SASEGT. V was clipped by 7 bases and J by 7 bases; unmatched bases: 10.

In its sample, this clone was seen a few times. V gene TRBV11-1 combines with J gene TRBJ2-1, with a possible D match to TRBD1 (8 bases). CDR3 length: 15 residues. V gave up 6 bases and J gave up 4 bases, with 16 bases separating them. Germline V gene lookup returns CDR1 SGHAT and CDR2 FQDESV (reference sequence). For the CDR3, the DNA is TGTGCCAGCAGTTCTGACAGGGGAGGGTACAATGAGCAGTTCTTC. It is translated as CASSSDRGGYNEQFF. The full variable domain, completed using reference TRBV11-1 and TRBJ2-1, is EAEVAQSPRYKITEKSQAVAFWCDPISGHATLYWYRQILGQGPELLVQFQDESVVDDSQLPKDRFSAERLKGVDSTLKIQPAELGDSAMYLCASSSDRGGYNEQFFGPGTRLTVL.

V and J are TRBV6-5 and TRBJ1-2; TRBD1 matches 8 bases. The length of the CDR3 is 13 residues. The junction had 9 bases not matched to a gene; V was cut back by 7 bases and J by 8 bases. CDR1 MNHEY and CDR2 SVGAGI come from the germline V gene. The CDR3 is CASTKGDRGGYTF. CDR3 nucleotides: TGTGCCAGCACTAAGGGAGACAGGGGAGGCTACACCTTC.

This CDR3 is CASRGQPSGGELFF. The CDR3 region has the DNA TGTGCCAGCAGAGGACAGCCCTCGGGCGGGGAGCTGTTTTTT. The chain combines TRBV6-5 with TRBJ2-2; D possibly corresponds to TRBD1 (6 bases). This CDR3 region has 14 residues. The germline V gene has CDR1 MNHEY and CDR2 SVGAGI. V gave up 6 bases and J gave up 7 bases, with 15 bases separating them.

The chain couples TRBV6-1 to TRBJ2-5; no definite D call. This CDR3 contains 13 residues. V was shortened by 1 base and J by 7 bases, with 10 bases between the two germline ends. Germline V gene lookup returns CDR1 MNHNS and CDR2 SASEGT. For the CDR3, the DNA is TGTGCCAGCAGTGAAGGAGAAGGATCGACCCAGTACTTC. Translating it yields CASSEGEGSTQYF.

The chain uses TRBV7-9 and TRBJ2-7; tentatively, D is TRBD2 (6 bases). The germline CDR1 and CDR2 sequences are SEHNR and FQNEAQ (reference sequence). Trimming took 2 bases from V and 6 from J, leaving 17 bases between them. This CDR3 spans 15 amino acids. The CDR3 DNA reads TGTGCCAGCAGCTTATTAGGAGCGGGCCGGGCCGAGCAGTACTTC. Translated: CASSLLGAGRAEQYF.

The CDR3 here is CASSQAGTAKGNEQFF. CDR3 DNA sequence: TGTGCCAGCAGCCAAGCCGGGACAGCTAAAGGGAATGAGCAGTTCTTC. V gene TRBV14 combines with J gene TRBJ2-1; the match to TRBD1 covers 7 bases. The V segment lost 1 base and the J segment 7 bases; nucleotides outside the gene matches: 10. Germline V gives CDR1 SGHDN, CDR2 FVKESK. The CDR3 extends over 16 amino acids.

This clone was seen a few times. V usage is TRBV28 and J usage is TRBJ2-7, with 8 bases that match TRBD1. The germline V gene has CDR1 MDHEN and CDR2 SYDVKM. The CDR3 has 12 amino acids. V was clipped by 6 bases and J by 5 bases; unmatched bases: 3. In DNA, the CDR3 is TGTGCCAGCAGCGGACAGGGAAACGAGCAGTACTTC. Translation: CASSGQGNEQYF.

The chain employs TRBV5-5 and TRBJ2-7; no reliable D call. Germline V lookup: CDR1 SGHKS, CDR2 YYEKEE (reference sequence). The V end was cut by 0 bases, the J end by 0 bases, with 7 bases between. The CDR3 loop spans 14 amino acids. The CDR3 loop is CASSLAMGSYEQYF. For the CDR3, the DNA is TGTGCCAGCAGCTTGGCCATGGGCTCCTACGAGCAGTACTTC.

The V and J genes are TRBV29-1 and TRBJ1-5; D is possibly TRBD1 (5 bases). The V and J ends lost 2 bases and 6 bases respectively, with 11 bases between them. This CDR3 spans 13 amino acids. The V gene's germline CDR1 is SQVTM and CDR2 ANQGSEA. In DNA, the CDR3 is TGCAGCGTTGAAAGGGTTCAGGGTCAGCCCCAGCATTTT. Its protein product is CSVERVQGQPQHF.

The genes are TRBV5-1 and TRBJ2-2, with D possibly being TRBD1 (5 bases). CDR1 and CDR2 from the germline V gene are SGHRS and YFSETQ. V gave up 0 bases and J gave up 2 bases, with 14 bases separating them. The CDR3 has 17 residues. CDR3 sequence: CASSLATASVNTGELFF. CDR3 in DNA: TGCGCCAGCAGCTTGGCGACAGCCTCCGTTAACACCGGGGAGCTGTTTTTT.

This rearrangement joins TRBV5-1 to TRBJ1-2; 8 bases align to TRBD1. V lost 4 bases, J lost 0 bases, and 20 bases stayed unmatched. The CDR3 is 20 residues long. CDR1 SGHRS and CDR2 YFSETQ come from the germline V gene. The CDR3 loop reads CASSRSPTGADLITNYGYTF. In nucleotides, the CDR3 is TGCGCCAGCAGCCGAAGCCCGACAGGGGCCGACCTCATAACTAACTATGGCTACACCTTC. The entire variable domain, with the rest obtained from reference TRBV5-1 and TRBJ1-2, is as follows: KAGVTQTPRYLIKTRGQQVTLSCSPISGHRSVSWYQQTPGQGLQFLFEYFSETQRNKGNFPGRFSGRQFSNSRSEMNVSTLELGDSALYLCASSRSPTGADLITNYGYTFGSGTRLTVV.

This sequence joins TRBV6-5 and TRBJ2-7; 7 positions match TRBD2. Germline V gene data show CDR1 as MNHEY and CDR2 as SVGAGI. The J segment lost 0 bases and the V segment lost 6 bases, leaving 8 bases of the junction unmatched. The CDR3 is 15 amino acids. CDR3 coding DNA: TGTGCCAGCAGCGTAGTCCCGGGGGGCTCCTACGAGCAGTACTTC. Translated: CASSVVPGGSYEQYF.

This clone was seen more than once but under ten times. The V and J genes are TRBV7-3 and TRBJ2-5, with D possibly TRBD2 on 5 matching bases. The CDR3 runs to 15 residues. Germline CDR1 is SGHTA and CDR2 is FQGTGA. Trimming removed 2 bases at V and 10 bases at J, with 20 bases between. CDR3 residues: CASSLGFGKNWGQYF. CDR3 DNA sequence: TGTGCCAGCAGCTTAGGGTTCGGGAAGAATTGGGGCCAGTACTTC.

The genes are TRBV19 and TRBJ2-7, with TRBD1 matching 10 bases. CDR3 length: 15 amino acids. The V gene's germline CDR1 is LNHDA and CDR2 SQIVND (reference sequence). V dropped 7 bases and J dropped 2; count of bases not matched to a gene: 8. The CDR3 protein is CASTWTGGGPYEQYF. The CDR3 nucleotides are TGTGCCAGTACGTGGACAGGGGGTGGGCCCTACGAGCAGTACTTC. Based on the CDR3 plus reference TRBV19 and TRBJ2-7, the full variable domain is DGGITQSPKYLFRKEGQNVTLSCEQNLNHDAMYWYRQDPGQGLRLIYYSQIVNDFQKGDIAEGYSVSREKKESFPLTVTSAQKNPTAFYLCASTWTGGGPYEQYFGPGTRLTVT.